A single T cell receptor (beta chain) is shown here with its context. Germline V CDR1 and CDR2: SGDLS, YYNGEE. After removal of 4 bases from V and 3 bases from J, the junction contained 6 bases not matched to a gene. This CDR3 region has 15 residues. Here immunoSEQ multiplex PCR was the method, and the copy in TCRdb shows in-frame clones only, minus some. The repertoire has about 130,000 clones, 70% to 90% of them found once; the top ten carry more than 2%. This sample was taken from a study of blood T cell repertoires in COVID-19. On the study more broadly: Acute-phase and convalescent COVID-19 samples originated in the United States, Italy and Spain.

The chain employs TRBV9 and TRBJ2-3, with 9 bases identical to TRBD1. The sample was peripheral blood. The receptor was derived from a man between 65 and 85 years old with active COVID-19. The CDR3 protein is CASSPRGTGTDTQYF. CDR3 nucleotides: TGTGCCAGCAGCCCTAGGGGGACAGGGACAGATACGCAGTATTTT.